The clone carrying this T cell receptor beta chain was counted many times. This sample stems from a study of human T cells and chemical hapten exposure. Time point noted: pre-sensitization, week 0. Regarding treatment: therapeutic diphenylcyclopropenone sensitization with weekly scalp DPC. TCRdb re-called the RACE reads with MiXCR, one entry per CDR3 protein. The table lists tens of thousands of distinct CDR3 sequences, about 15% of them singletons. The sequencing used whole blood, collected in connection with sensitization to the hapten diphenylcyclopropenone (DPC). The origin of this receptor is a woman aged 45-60 years with alopecia areata. Some clones in this sample may be carry-over from other donors' samples.

The CDR3 bases are TGTGCCAGCAGTTCCAACCGACTAGCGGGATTCGGTAATGAGCAGTTCTTC. Protein product: CASSSNRLAGFGNEQFF. This sequence joins TRBV28 and TRBJ2-1, with 11 bases that match TRBD2. The CDR3 spans 17 residues. Trimming cost V 4 bases and J 7 bases; bases outside gene matches: 12. Germline V lookup: CDR1 MDHEN, CDR2 SYDVKM.